This T cell receptor beta chain comes out of a study of OX40 agonist ivuxolimab in advanced cancers. Study-level points and caveats: At doses 0.1 to 3.0 mg/kg, CD4+ and CD8+ clones expanded. Averaging showed that CD8+ T cells had more expanded clones than CD4+ did. Among expanded peripheral T cells, antigen specificity went undetermined.

The germline gives CDR1 SGHVS, CDR2 FNYEAQ. The CDR3 contains 15 residues. This table comes from immunoSEQ multiplex PCR, and its TCRdb copy is limited to in-frame clones, with some not included. The sample records some 41,000 clones, approximately 90% being singletons. Blood specimens came from baseline, cycle 4 day 1, and cycle 7 day 1. Notes on this clone: Antigen specificity is unknown.

The rearrangement links TRBV7-6 to TRBJ2-5; the D is unclear. The J call is doubtful: the DNA matches TRBJ2-7 better. This clonotype was obtained from an adult with an advanced solid tumor such as melanoma, head and neck, liver or kidney cancer. The sample was CD4+ or CD8+ T cells sorted from blood, taken in a trial of the OX40 agonist ivuxolimab. CDR3 protein: CASSLGPGPSYEQYF. In DNA, the CDR3 is TGTGCCAGCAGCTTAGGTCCAGGCCCGTCCTACGAGCAGTACTTC.